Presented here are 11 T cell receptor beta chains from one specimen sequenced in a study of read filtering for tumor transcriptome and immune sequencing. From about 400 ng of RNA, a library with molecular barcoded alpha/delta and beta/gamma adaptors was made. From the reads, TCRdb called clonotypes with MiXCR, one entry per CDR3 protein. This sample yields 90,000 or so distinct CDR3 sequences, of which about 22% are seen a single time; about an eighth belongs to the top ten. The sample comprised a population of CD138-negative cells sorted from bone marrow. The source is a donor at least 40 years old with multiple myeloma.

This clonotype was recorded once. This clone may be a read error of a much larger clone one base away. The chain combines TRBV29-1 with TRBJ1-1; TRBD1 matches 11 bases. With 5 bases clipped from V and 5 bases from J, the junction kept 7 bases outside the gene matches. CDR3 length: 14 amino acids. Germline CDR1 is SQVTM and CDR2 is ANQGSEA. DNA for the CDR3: TGCAGCGTTAAAGGTCGGGACAGGGGGACTGAAGCTTTCTTT. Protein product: CSVKGRDRGTEAFF.

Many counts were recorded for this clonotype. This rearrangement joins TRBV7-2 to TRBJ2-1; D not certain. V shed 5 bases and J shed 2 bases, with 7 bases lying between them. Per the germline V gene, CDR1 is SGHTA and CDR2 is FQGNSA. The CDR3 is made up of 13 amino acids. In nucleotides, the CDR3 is TGTGCCAGCAGCAGGGCCCCCTACAATGAGCAGTTCTTC. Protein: CASSRAPYNEQFF.

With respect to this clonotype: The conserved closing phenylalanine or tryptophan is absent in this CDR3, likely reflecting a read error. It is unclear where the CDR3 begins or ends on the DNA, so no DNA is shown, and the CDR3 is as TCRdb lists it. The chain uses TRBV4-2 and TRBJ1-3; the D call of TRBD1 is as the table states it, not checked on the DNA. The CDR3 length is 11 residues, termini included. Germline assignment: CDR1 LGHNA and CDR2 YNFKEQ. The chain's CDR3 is CASSSRDRVTL.

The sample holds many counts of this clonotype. CDR3 DNA sequence: TGTGCCAGCAGTTTATCGGGGCGGGGAAATCAGCCCCAGCATTTT. Its protein product is CASSLSGRGNQPQHF. V gene TRBV27 combines with J gene TRBJ1-5; D is perhaps TRBD1 (5 bases). Trimming left V 0 bases short and J 4 bases short, with 10 bases between. The CDR3 loop spans 15 amino acids. CDR1 and CDR2 from the germline V gene are MNHEY and SMNVEV (reference sequence).

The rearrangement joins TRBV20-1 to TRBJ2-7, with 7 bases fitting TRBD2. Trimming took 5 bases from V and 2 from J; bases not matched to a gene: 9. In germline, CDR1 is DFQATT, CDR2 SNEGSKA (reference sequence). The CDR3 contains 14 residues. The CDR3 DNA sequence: TGCAGTGCTGGTGGCCTAGCGGAAACCTACGAGCAGTACTTC. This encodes CSAGGLAETYEQYF.

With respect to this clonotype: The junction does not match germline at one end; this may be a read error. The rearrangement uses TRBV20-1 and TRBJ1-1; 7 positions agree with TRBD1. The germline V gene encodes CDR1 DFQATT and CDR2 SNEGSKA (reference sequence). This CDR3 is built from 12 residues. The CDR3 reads CSAREQGFLLAF. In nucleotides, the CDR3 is TGCAGTGCTAGAGAACAGGGGTTCCTGTTGGCCTTT.

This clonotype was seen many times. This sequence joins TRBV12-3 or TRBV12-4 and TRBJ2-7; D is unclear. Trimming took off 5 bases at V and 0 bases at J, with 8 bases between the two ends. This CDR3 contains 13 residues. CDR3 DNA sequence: TGTGCCAGCAGTCCGGGTTTCTCCTACGAGCAGTACTTC. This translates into CASSPGFSYEQYF.

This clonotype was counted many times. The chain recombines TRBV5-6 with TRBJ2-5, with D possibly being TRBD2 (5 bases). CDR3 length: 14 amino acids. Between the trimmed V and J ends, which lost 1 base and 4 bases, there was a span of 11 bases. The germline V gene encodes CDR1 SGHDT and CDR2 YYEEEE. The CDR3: CASSLRGAGETQYF. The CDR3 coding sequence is TGTGCCAGCAGCTTGCGGGGTGCTGGAGAGACCCAGTACTTC.

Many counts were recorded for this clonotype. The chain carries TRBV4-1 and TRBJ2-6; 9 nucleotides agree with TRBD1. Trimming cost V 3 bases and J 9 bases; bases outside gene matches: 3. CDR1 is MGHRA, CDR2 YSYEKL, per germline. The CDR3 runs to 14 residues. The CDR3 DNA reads TGCGCCAGCAGCCACGGACAGGGGATCAACGTCCTGACTTTC. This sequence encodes CASSHGQGINVLTF.

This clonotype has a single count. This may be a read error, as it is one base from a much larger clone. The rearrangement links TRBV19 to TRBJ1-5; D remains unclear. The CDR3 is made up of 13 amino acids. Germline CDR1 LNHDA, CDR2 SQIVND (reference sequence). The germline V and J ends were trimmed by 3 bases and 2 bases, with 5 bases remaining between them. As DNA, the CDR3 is TGTGCCAGTAGTATCAGAGGCAATCAGCCCCAGCATTTT. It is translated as CASSIRGNQPQHF.

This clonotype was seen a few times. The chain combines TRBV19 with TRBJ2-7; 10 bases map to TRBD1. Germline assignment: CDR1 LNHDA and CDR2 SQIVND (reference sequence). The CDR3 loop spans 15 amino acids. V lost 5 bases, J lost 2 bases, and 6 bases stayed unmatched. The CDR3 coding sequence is TGTGCCAGTAGTTCTCGGACAGGGGGAGCCTACGAGCAGTACTTC. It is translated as CASSSRTGGAYEQYF.